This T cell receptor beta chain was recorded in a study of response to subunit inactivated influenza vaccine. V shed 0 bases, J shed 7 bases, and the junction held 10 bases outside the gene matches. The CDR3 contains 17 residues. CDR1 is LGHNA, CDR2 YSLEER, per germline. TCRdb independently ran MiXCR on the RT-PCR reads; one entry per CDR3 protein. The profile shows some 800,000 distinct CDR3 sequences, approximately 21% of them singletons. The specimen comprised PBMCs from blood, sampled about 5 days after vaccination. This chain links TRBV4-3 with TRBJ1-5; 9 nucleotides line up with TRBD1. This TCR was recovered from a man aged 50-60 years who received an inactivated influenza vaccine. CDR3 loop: CASSQDLLRDREQPQHF. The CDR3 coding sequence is TGCGCCAGCAGCCAAGACCTGCTCCGGGACAGGGAACAGCCCCAGCATTTT.